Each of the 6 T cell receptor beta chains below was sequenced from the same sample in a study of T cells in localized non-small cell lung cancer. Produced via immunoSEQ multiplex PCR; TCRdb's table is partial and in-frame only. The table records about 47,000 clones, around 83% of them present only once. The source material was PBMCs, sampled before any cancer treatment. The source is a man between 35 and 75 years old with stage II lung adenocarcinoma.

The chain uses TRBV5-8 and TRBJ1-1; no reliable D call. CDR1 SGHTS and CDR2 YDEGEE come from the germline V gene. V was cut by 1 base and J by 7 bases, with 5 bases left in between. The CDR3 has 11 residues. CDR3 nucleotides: TGTGCCAGCAGCTTGTCCAGTGAAGCTTTCTTT. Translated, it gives CASSLSSEAFF.

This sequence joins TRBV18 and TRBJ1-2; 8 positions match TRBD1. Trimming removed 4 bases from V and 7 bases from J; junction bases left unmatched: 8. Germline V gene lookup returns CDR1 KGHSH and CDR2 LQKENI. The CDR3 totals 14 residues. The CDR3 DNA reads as TGTGCCAGCTCACTCTCGGACAGGGAGGGTGGCTACACCTTC. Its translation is CASSLSDREGGYTF.

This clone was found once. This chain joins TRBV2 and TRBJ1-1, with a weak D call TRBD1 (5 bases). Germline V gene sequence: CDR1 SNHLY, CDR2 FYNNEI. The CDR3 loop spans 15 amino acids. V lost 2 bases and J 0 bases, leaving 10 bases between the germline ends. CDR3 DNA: TGTGCCAGCAGTGAATTACTAGGGGTGAACACTGAAGCTTTCTTT. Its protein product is CASSELLGVNTEAFF.

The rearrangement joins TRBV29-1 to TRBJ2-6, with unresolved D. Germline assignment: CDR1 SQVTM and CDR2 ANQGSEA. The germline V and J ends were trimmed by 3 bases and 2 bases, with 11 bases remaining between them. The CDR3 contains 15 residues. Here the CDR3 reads CSVEGGIPGANVLTF. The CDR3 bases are TGCAGCGTTGAGGGTGGTATCCCTGGGGCCAACGTCCTGACTTTC.

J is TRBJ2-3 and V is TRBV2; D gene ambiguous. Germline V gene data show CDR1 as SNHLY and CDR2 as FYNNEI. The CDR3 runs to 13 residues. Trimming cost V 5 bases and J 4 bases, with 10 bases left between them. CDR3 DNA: TGTGCCAGCAGTCGGGCAGGTCCAGATACGCAGTATTTT. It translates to CASSRAGPDTQYF. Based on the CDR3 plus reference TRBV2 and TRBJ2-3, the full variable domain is EPEVTQTPSHQVTQMGQEVILRCVPISNHLYFYWYRQILGQKVEFLVSFYNNEISEKSEIFDDQFSVERPDGSNFTLKIRSTKLEDSAMYFCASSRAGPDTQYFGPGTRLTVL.

The CDR3 protein is CASSPSRGPYEQYF. The CDR3 region has the DNA TGTGCCAGCAGCCCCTCCAGGGGGCCCTACGAGCAGTACTTC. This chain uses TRBV7-3 with TRBJ2-7, with 8 bases identical to TRBD1. The CDR3 is 14 residues long. The V segment lost 5 bases and the J segment 2 bases; nucleotides outside the gene matches: 5. Germline values: CDR1 SGHTA, CDR2 FQGTGA.